This T cell receptor (beta chain) originates from a study of blood T cells in healthy people across ages. The table lists this clonotype with many counts. Its antigen is currently unknown. For the second PCR, which ran for 7 to 11 cycles, a sample-barcoded 5' primer and a J-beta primer mix were used. TCRdb independently ran MiXCR on the 5' RACE reads; one entry per CDR3 protein. The sample holds about 690,000 distinct CDR3 sequences, 40% to 45% seen once. Whole-study findings and limits: A greater number of naive CD4+ cells and higher diversity distinguished long-lived donors from aged donors.

Per germline, CDR1 LGHNA and CDR2 YSLEER. The V end was cut by 1 base, the J end by 0 bases, with 18 bases between. The CDR3 totals 18 residues. The sample comprised blood. The J gene is TRBJ2-5, the V gene TRBV4-3, with D unclear. The receptor comes from a man older than 75 in good health. DNA for the CDR3: TGCGCCAGCAGCCAAGGTTTATCACAAGCCCTCTACCAAGAGACCCAGTACTTC. Its translation: CASSQGLSQALYQETQYF.